The rows below give T cell receptor beta chains drawn from one sample of a study of identical twins. TCRdb analysed the 5' RACE reads with MiXCR anew, one entry per CDR3 protein. Here the sample spans approximately 550,000 distinct CDR3 sequences, under 25% being singletons. These data were also reused for a study on yellow fever vaccine responses in identical twins.

Sequencing used CD4+ T cells sorted from blood. These receptor sequences come from a woman younger than 30 in good health. The CDR3 runs from the conserved cysteine through the conserved F or W. D genes are given only for firm matches. Clone size, where shown, is once, few, many, or a class for clones that have expanded.

d_gene,len,v_gene,abundance,j_gene,CDR3aa,CDR3nt
NA,14,TRBV7-8,few,TRBJ2-5,CASSLLGFQETQYF,TGTGCCAGCAGCTTGTTGGGTTTCCAAGAGACCCAGTACTTC
NA,15,TRBV7-6,few,TRBJ2-3,CASSKERLVRDTQYF,TGTGCCAGCAGCAAAGAGAGACTGGTCCGGGATACGCAGTATTTT
NA,16,TRBV19,NA,TRBJ2-7,CASKSDGAGTIYEQYF,TGTGCCAGCAAGTCCGATGGGGCGGGGACGATCTACGAGCAGTACTTC
TRBD1,15,TRBV5-1,few,TRBJ1-6,CASSRDRGQRSPLHF,TGCGCCAGCAGCAGGGACAGGGGGCAACGTTCACCCCTCCACTTT
NA,15,TRBV28,few,TRBJ2-5,CASSPAGTAKETQYF,TGTGCCAGCAGTCCCGCAGGAACAGCCAAAGAGACCCAGTACTTC
NA,17,TRBV18,few,TRBJ2-3,CASSPERGSTGTDTQYF,TGTGCCAGCTCACCCGAAAGGGGGAGTACTGGCACAGATACGCAGTATTTT
NA,17,TRBV3-1,few,TRBJ2-1,CASSPTWGRGSYNEQFF,TGTGCCAGCAGCCCCACCTGGGGTAGGGGCTCCTACAATGAGCAGTTCTTC
TRBD1,15,TRBV10-3,few,TRBJ2-5,CAIRESGTEKETQYF,TGTGCCATCAGGGAATCCGGGACAGAAAAAGAGACCCAGTACTTC
NA,15,TRBV29-1,few,TRBJ1-2,CSATSARGDNYGYTF,TGCAGCGCGACCTCGGCGAGGGGGGACAACTATGGCTACACCTTC
NA,15,TRBV12-3/TRBV12-4,NA,TRBJ2-3,CASSLIAAGTDTQYF,TGTGCCAGCAGTTTAATAGCGGCAGGGACAGATACGCAGTATTTT
NA,15,TRBV11-2,few,TRBJ2-5,CASSRLGQKEETQYF,TGTGCCAGCAGCCGTTTAGGACAGAAAGAAGAGACCCAGTACTTC
TRBD1,14,TRBV7-9,few,TRBJ1-2,CASSQTGSNYGYTF,TGTGCCAGCAGCCAGACAGGGTCCAACTATGGCTACACCTTC
NA,13,TRBV3-1,many,TRBJ1-1,CASSQVPNTEAFF,TGTGCCAGCAGCCAAGTCCCGAACACTGAAGCTTTCTTT
NA,15,TRBV7-6,few,TRBJ2-7,CASSLVIGLRGEQYF,TGTGCCAGCAGCTTAGTTATAGGACTCAGAGGGGAGCAGTACTTC
NA,11,TRBV20-1,NA,TRBJ2-1,CSARCPGEQFF,TGCAGTGCTAGGTGCCCTGGGGAGCAGTTCTTC
NA,15,TRBV20-1,NA,TRBJ1-4,CSARGGGSANEKLFF,TGCAGTGCTAGAGGAGGAGGGTCTGCTAATGAAAAACTGTTTTTT
TRBD1,16,TRBV7-2,NA,TRBJ2-1,CASSRRTGLGYNEQFF,TGTGCCAGCAGCCGACGGACAGGGCTTGGCTACAATGAGCAGTTCTTC
NA,13,TRBV3-1,NA,TRBJ1-1,CASTTSGGREAFF,TGTGCCAGCACCACCTCGGGTGGCAGAGAAGCTTTCTTT
NA,17,TRBV6-5,NA,TRBJ1-2,CASSYPGTAGVQYGYTF,TGTGCCAGCAGTTATCCCGGGACGGCGGGGGTGCAATATGGCTACACCTTC
TRBD2,16,TRBV7-8,few,TRBJ2-1,CASSSREREGFGEQFF,TGTGCCAGCAGCTCCCGGGAGCGGGAGGGGTTTGGTGAGCAGTTCTTC
NA,15,TRBV11-2,few,TRBJ2-7,CASSPRRGSSYEQYF,TGTGCCAGCAGCCCTCGGCGGGGTTCCTCCTACGAGCAGTACTTC
NA,14,TRBV29-1,few,TRBJ1-2,CSVDPGQGNYGYTF,TGCAGCGTTGATCCCGGTCAGGGCAACTATGGCTACACCTTC
NA,14,TRBV2,NA,TRBJ2-3,CASTKTGLRDTQYF,TGTGCCAGCACCAAAACAGGGCTCCGGGATACGCAGTATTTT
NA,15,TRBV5-1,NA,TRBJ2-1,CASSLANAARDEQFF,TGCGCCAGCAGCTTGGCTAATGCTGCACGGGATGAGCAGTTCTTC
TRBD1,16,TRBV12-3/TRBV12-4,few,TRBJ2-1,CASSRARDRRINEQFF,TGTGCCAGCAGTCGAGCCCGGGACAGGAGGATCAATGAGCAGTTCTTC
NA,11,TRBV6-5,few,TRBJ2-7,CASRFQYEQYF,TGTGCCAGCAGATTCCAGTACGAGCAGTACTTC
TRBD2,16,TRBV29-1,few,TRBJ2-1,CSVEALAPISYNEQFF,TGCAGCGTTGAAGCACTAGCGCCCATCTCCTACAATGAGCAGTTCTTC
TRBD2,15,TRBV27,many,TRBJ2-1,CASTKLAGVNNEQFF,TGTGCCAGCACCAAACTAGCGGGAGTGAACAATGAGCAGTTCTTC
NA,17,TRBV7-9,few,TRBJ1-2,CASSLAYQVAALSGYTF,TGTGCCAGCAGCTTAGCGTACCAGGTCGCTGCATTGAGTGGCTACACCTTC
TRBD2,15,TRBV28,NA,TRBJ2-1,CASSRIAGDTGEQFF,TGTGCCAGCAGTCGTATAGCGGGGGACACAGGGGAGCAGTTCTTC
NA,15,TRBV4-1,few,TRBJ2-6,CASSPLGERTNVLTF,TGCGCCAGCAGCCCCCTGGGGGAGAGGACCAACGTCCTGACTTTC
TRBD2,12,TRBV5-1,few,TRBJ2-1,CASRLARAEQFF,TGCGCCAGCAGACTAGCGAGGGCTGAGCAGTTCTTC
NA,12,TRBV6-5,NA,TRBJ2-3,CATRPRTDTQYF,TGTGCCACACGTCCCCGCACAGATACGCAGTATTTT
NA,14,TRBV3-1,NA,TRBJ2-3,CASSQATLGDTQYF,TGTGCCAGCAGCCAAGCAACCCTCGGAGATACGCAGTATTTT
NA,15,TRBV12-3/TRBV12-4,few,TRBJ2-2,CASSARVLAAGELFF,TGTGCCAGCAGTGCACGGGTATTGGCAGCCGGGGAGCTGTTTTTT
TRBD1,14,TRBV5-1,few,TRBJ2-5,CASSGTGDKETQYF,TGCGCCAGCAGCGGGACAGGGGATAAAGAGACCCAGTACTTC
TRBD1,13,TRBV7-2,NA,TRBJ2-4,CASGRQGLDIQYF,TGTGCCAGCGGGAGACAGGGGCTTGACATTCAGTACTTC
NA,13,TRBV24-1,NA,TRBJ2-1,CATEALGAREQFF,TGTGCCACCGAAGCCCTTGGGGCACGGGAGCAGTTCTTC
NA,16,TRBV7-6,NA,TRBJ2-7,CASSPWGAAGSYEQYF,TGTGCCAGCAGCCCTTGGGGGGCAGCCGGCTCCTACGAGCAGTACTTC
NA,16,TRBV7-8,NA,TRBJ2-2,CASSSRYGPDTGELFF,TGTGCCAGCAGCTCTCGATATGGCCCGGACACCGGGGAGCTGTTTTTT
NA,14,TRBV6-1,few,TRBJ1-2,CASRSVATNYGYTF,TGTGCCAGCAGGAGCGTGGCAACTAACTATGGCTACACCTTC
NA,14,TRBV7-7,few,TRBJ2-5,CASSLDGVLETQYF,TGTGCCAGCAGCCTAGACGGGGTTTTGGAGACCCAGTACTTC
TRBD2,17,TRBV20-1,NA,TRBJ2-2,CSARDRTTSGGTGELFF,TGCAGTGCTAGAGATAGGACGACTAGCGGGGGCACCGGGGAGCTGTTTTTT
NA,15,TRBV15,NA,TRBJ2-7,CATSRDSWASYEQYF,TGTGCCACCAGCAGAGACTCTTGGGCCTCCTACGAGCAGTACTTC
NA,15,TRBV5-1,NA,TRBJ2-5,CASSGRDWGQETQYF,TGCGCCAGCAGCGGCCGGGACTGGGGTCAAGAGACCCAGTACTTC
NA,17,TRBV4-1,NA,TRBJ2-3,CASSHGLLLAGTDTQYF,TGCGCCAGCAGCCACGGACTGCTATTGGCAGGGACAGATACGCAGTATTTT